This T cell receptor beta chain was profiled in a study of cytomegalovirus exposure and HLA in healthy donors. Looking at the study overall: Among the roughly 370 genotyped donors, more than 70% were placed in the Caucasian-associated ancestry cluster.

Vbeta (60) and Jbeta (13) primers were used in the PCR. Repertoires were generated with immunoSEQ multiplex PCR, while TCRdb's copy carries only in-frame clones and drops some. Of about 90,000 clones in the sample, more than 65% are singletons; the top ten hold 16%. Concerning this clone: Its specificity is not known.

The germline V gene has CDR1 SQVTM and CDR2 ANQGSEA. Between the trimmed V and J ends, which lost 5 bases and 6 bases, there was a span of 28 bases. This CDR3 has 17 residues. Study results and caveats: The dataset shows that most TCR sequences were rare, while some public TCRs occurred in many donors. In vitro work confirmed that three CMV-associated chains recognize CMV antigens. Later genetic work tied a missense DCLRE1C variant to beta-chain V and J trimming.

Input material: PBMCs. This receptor was taken from a woman aged 18-30 years in good health and CMV-seropositive. The chain has TRBV29-1 and TRBJ1-2; D may be TRBD1 (6 bases). Here the CDR3 reads CSVRTIRQALGRDGYTF. Written as DNA, the CDR3 is TGCAGCGTTCGAACAATACGACAGGCCCTGGGGAGGGATGGCTACACCTTC.